The 20 T cell receptor beta chains below come from one sample, sequenced in a study of cytomegalovirus exposure and HLA in healthy donors. Generated by immunoSEQ multiplex PCR, the TCRdb table keeps only in-frame clones and is missing some. The sample holds around 110,000 clones, about 88% seen once. Material for sequencing was PBMCs. The source is a woman between 18 and 29 years old in good health and CMV-seropositive.

This chain's CDR3 is CASSVTGTETQYF. The CDR3 DNA reads as TGTGCCAGCAGCGTAACAGGGACCGAGACCCAGTACTTC. The chain has TRBV9 and TRBJ2-5; D might be TRBD1 (6 bases). Between the trimmed V and J ends, which lost 1 base and 5 bases, there was a span of 9 bases. CDR3 length: 13 residues. CDR1 and CDR2 from the germline V gene are SGDLS and YYNGEE.

The chain couples TRBV11-2 to TRBJ2-5, with 12 bases fitting TRBD2. This CDR3 is 18 amino acids long. With 1 base clipped from V and 5 bases from J, the junction kept 11 bases outside the gene matches. CDR1 is SGHAT, CDR2 FQNNGV, per germline. The CDR3 nucleotides are TGTGCCAGCAGCTTAGCCTGGGCTAGCGGGGGGGCCCAGGAGACCCAGTACTTC. It is translated as CASSLAWASGGAQETQYF.

The V and J genes are TRBV2 and TRBJ2-3, with 7 positions matching TRBD1. CDR3 length: 11 amino acids. Germline lookup yields CDR1 SNHLY and CDR2 FYNNEI. V lost 10 bases and J lost 9; bases outside the gene matches: 7. The CDR3 loop is CATDRDGTQYF. The DNA for the CDR3 is TGTGCCACAGACAGGGACGGCACGCAGTATTTT.

The chain uses TRBV23-1 and TRBJ2-5, with 7 bases aligning to TRBD1. TRBV23-1 is given ORF status, its function remaining uncertain. The CDR3 is 14 amino acids. J gave up 3 bases and V 7 bases, and 8 bases lay outside the gene matches. The CDR3 region is CASTGQGVKETQYF. CDR3 nucleotides: TGCGCCAGCACGGGGCAGGGGGTAAAAGAGACCCAGTACTTC.

This clone was observed a few times. The rearrangement links TRBV6-1 to TRBJ1-1; TRBD1 might be the D (6 bases). The CDR3 loop spans 15 amino acids. V gave up 3 bases and J gave up 4 bases, with 15 bases separating them. From germline, CDR1 is MNHNS and CDR2 SASEGT. The CDR3 bases are TGTGCCAGCAGTGATGAACGACAGGTTCGCACTGAAGCTTTCTTT. Protein product: CASSDERQVRTEAFF.

This clone was recorded only once. The chain joins TRBV5-6 to TRBJ2-7, with a weak D call TRBD1 (5 bases). The CDR3 is 15 residues long. The V end lost 1 base, the J end lost 4 bases, and 15 bases lay between the germline ends. From germline, CDR1 is SGHDT and CDR2 YYEEEE. DNA for the CDR3: TGTGCCAGCAGCTTGTGGGGCCGTTCATCGTACGAGCAGTACTTC. Residues: CASSLWGRSSYEQYF.

This clone was picked up a small number of times. This sequence joins TRBV6-1 and TRBJ2-5; D possibly corresponds to TRBD2 (7 bases). This CDR3 comprises 15 residues. Trimming left V 0 bases short and J 5 bases short, with 13 bases between. Germline V lookup: CDR1 MNHNS, CDR2 SASEGT. The CDR3 is CASSEAPGGHETQYF. The DNA of the CDR3 is TGTGCCAGCAGTGAAGCCCCGGGGGGCCATGAGACCCAGTACTTC.

The chain uses TRBV29-1 and TRBJ1-2; tentatively, D is TRBD1 (6 bases). This CDR3 comprises 15 residues. Germline V CDR1 and CDR2: SQVTM, ANQGSEA. V was shortened by 3 bases and J by 3 bases, with 17 bases between the two germline ends. Here the CDR3 DNA reads TGCAGCGTTGATTCGGGGGGAAGGGGGTACTATGGCTACACCTTC. Residues: CSVDSGGRGYYGYTF. Filled out from reference TRBV29-1 and TRBJ1-2, the complete variable domain reads SAVISQKPSRDICQRGTSLTIQCQVDSQVTMMFWYRQQPGQSLTLIATANQGSEATYESGFVIDKFPISRPNLTFSTLTVSNMSPEDSSIYLCSVDSGGRGYYGYTFGSGTRLTVV.

This chain links TRBV10-3 with TRBJ2-3, with 8 bases identical to TRBD2. V shed 8 bases, J shed 4 bases, and the junction held 5 bases outside the gene matches. Germline values: CDR1 ENHRY, CDR2 SYGVKD. The CDR3 runs to 13 residues. DNA of the CDR3: TGTGCCATCCACGGGACTAGTGCAGATACGCAGTATTTT. Protein product: CAIHGTSADTQYF.

This clone was observed a handful of times. The V call is TRBV10-1, the J call TRBJ1-5; TRBD1 aligns across 9 bases. This CDR3 has 18 residues. With V trimmed by 4 bases and J by 1 base, 11 bases remained unmatched. Germline V gene sequence: CDR1 WNHNN, CDR2 SYGVQD (reference sequence). In DNA, the CDR3 is TGCGCCAGCAGTGGGGAAACAACAGGGGGCTGGAGCAATCAGCCCCAGCATTTT. Protein: CASSGETTGGWSNQPQHF.

The chain recombines TRBV2 with TRBJ2-1; 7 bases map to TRBD1. The CDR3 is 13 amino acids. Germline-derived CDR1 and CDR2 are SNHLY and FYNNEI. The J segment lost 2 bases and the V segment lost 6 bases, leaving 1 base of the junction unmatched. The CDR3: CASRDRPYNEQFF. CDR3 nucleotide sequence: TGTGCCAGCAGGGACAGGCCCTACAATGAGCAGTTCTTC.

V usage is TRBV9 and J usage is TRBJ2-1; 11 bases align to TRBD2. Per germline, CDR1 SGDLS and CDR2 YYNGEE. This CDR3 has 16 amino acids. The ends lost 3 bases at V and 4 bases at J; junction bases unmatched: 6. As DNA, the CDR3 is TGTGCCAGCAGCGGTAGCGGGGGGGCGGGTTACAATGAGCAGTTCTTC. This encodes CASSGSGGAGYNEQFF.

This clone was counted a single time. The CDR3 coding sequence is TGTGCCAGCAGCTCCGGGGGGATTGTAGAGACCCAGTACTTC. Translating it yields CASSSGGIVETQYF. V usage is TRBV7-7 and J usage is TRBJ2-5, with 7 positions matching TRBD2. V trimming: 4 bases; J trimming: 4 bases; junction bases outside the gene matches: 6. Germline CDR1 and CDR2: SSHAT and FNYEAQ (reference sequence). The CDR3 consists of 14 residues.

This sequence joins TRBV28 and TRBJ1-1; D gene ambiguous. Germline CDR1 reads MDHEN; CDR2 reads SYDVKM. Trimming shortened V by 6 bases and J by 1 base, and 6 bases separated the two germline ends. The CDR3 extends over 12 amino acids. The CDR3 DNA reads TGTGCCAGCAGCCTCGGGAACACTGAAGCTTTCTTT. Protein sequence: CASSLGNTEAFF.

J is TRBJ1-1 and V is TRBV6-1; TRBD1 might be the D (6 bases). V was pared by 6 bases and J by 1 base, with 9 bases between. Germline CDR1 and CDR2: MNHNS and SASEGT. The CDR3 sequence is 13 residues long. Written as DNA, the CDR3 is TGTGCCAGCAGGGTGGGACAGAACACTGAAGCTTTCTTT. It encodes CASRVGQNTEAFF.

In DNA form, the CDR3 reads TGTGCCAGCAGCATCATGAGCCCAAGGAGCTCCTATAATTCACCCCTCCACTTT. Its protein is CASSIMSPRSSYNSPLHF. The rearrangement joins TRBV2 to TRBJ1-6, with no clear D. V was pared by 6 bases and J by 0 bases, with 18 bases between. Germline V gene lookup returns CDR1 SNHLY and CDR2 FYNNEI. CDR3 length: 18 residues.

The chain couples TRBV10-1 to TRBJ2-2; 10 bases are a match to TRBD1. The CDR3 loop spans 14 amino acids. The germline gives CDR1 WNHNN, CDR2 SYGVQD (reference sequence). After removal of 6 bases from V and 5 bases from J, the junction contained 3 bases not matched to a gene. CDR3 DNA sequence: TGCGCCAGCAGCTCGGGACAGGGGACCGGGGAGCTGTTTTTT. It specifies CASSSGQGTGELFF.

The rearrangement links TRBV9 to TRBJ1-2; D gene uncertain. Trimming stripped 0 bases from V and 3 bases from J, with 6 bases between. The CDR3 has 13 residues. Germline assignment: CDR1 SGDLS and CDR2 YYNGEE. The CDR3 sequence: CASSVDSDYGYTF. CDR3 DNA sequence: TGTGCCAGCAGCGTAGATTCAGACTATGGCTACACCTTC.

The chain carries TRBV29-1 and TRBJ2-5; TRBD1 might be the D (6 bases). The ends were cut back, 4 bases at V and 1 base at J, with 13 bases in the middle. CDR3 length: 14 residues. The germline CDR1 and CDR2 sequences are SQVTM and ANQGSEA. Here the CDR3 reads CSVGGQILQETQYF. The CDR3 DNA reads TGCAGCGTTGGTGGACAGATCCTCCAAGAGACCCAGTACTTC. The full variable domain, rest sourced from reference TRBV29-1 and TRBJ2-5, is SAVISQKPSRDICQRGTSLTIQCQVDSQVTMMFWYRQQPGQSLTLIATANQGSEATYESGFVIDKFPISRPNLTFSTLTVSNMSPEDSSIYLCSVGGQILQETQYFGPGTRLLVL.

The V and J genes are TRBV4-1 and TRBJ2-7; 8 bases match TRBD1. Trimming removed 1 base from V and 2 bases from J; junction bases left unmatched: 7. The length of the CDR3 is 16 residues. The V gene's germline CDR1 is MGHRA and CDR2 YSYEKL. Here the CDR3 DNA reads TGCGCCAGCAGCCAAGGGACAGGGCCCCGGCCCTACGAGCAGTACTTC. Encoded protein: CASSQGTGPRPYEQYF.